The 18 T cell receptor beta chains in this list originate from one sample, sequenced in a study of T cell changes during pregnancy in multiple sclerosis. Measured with immunoSEQ multiplex PCR; TCRdb has only the in-frame clones, and not every one. Of about 21,000 clones listed, around 90% were seen once; the top ten hold roughly 5.5%. Here the sequenced sample was CD8+ T cells from peripheral blood mononuclear cells, taken after pregnancy. Receptor source: a female donor in good health, enrolled as a control in a pregnancy study.

This clone was observed a handful of times. This sequence joins TRBV2 and TRBJ1-6; maybe TRBD1 (6 bases). V lost 8 bases to trimming and J lost 6 bases, with 17 bases between them. The germline V gene encodes CDR1 SNHLY and CDR2 FYNNEI. This CDR3 has 15 amino acids. The CDR3, as DNA: TGTGCCAGCCTCTACGGGACAAGTATTAATTCACCCCTCCACTTT. Encoded protein: CASLYGTSINSPLHF.

The chain employs TRBV6-6 and TRBJ1-3; D might be TRBD1 (6 bases). The CDR3 extends over 14 amino acids. V was clipped by 7 bases and J by 4 bases, with 14 bases between them. Germline V gives CDR1 MNHNY, CDR2 SVGAGI (reference sequence). The CDR3: CASTPLGAGNTIYF. CDR3 sequence (DNA): TGTGCCAGCACCCCACTGGGGGCCGGAAACACCATATATTTT.

This chain links TRBV6-5 with TRBJ1-5, with 7 bases matching TRBD1. Germline lookup yields CDR1 MNHEY and CDR2 SVGAGI. The V gene end was trimmed by 6 bases and the J gene end by 5 bases; junction bases not matched to a gene: 7. This CDR3 is 14 amino acids long. This CDR3 is CASRRTGEHQPQHF. The CDR3 bases are TGTGCCAGCAGGCGCACAGGGGAACATCAGCCCCAGCATTTT.

By share, this clone counts as medium-sized. The DNA for the CDR3 is TGTGCCAGTAAAGAGGGGGCCGAGTTGACTGAAGCTTTCTTT. Protein sequence: CASKEGAELTEAFF. This chain connects TRBV19 to TRBJ1-1; 7 nucleotides match TRBD1. From germline, CDR1 is LNHDA and CDR2 SQIVND (reference sequence). The CDR3 sequence is 14 residues long. With 7 bases clipped from V and 5 bases from J, the junction kept 10 bases outside the gene matches.

The rearrangement joins TRBV6-5 to TRBJ2-1; 13 bases map to TRBD2. This CDR3 has 15 amino acids. Trimming took 6 bases from V and 8 from J; bases not matched to a gene: 7. The germline gives CDR1 MNHEY, CDR2 SVGAGI. CDR3 nucleotide sequence: TGTGCCAGCAGCCCCGGGACTAGCGGGGTTTATGAGCAGTTCTTC. This codes for CASSPGTSGVYEQFF.

This chain uses TRBV7-9 with TRBJ1-1; D gene ambiguous. V was clipped by 6 bases and J by 5 bases, with 10 bases between them. CDR3 length equals 12 residues. Germline V gives CDR1 SEHNR, CDR2 FQNEAQ (reference sequence). CDR3 bases: TGTGCCAGCAGAACCGTAGAGACTGAAGCTTTCTTT. Amino acid sequence: CASRTVETEAFF.

The rearrangement links TRBV7-8 to TRBJ1-2; 8 bases align to TRBD1. V gave up 5 bases and J gave up 6 bases; unmatched junction bases: 11. The CDR3 consists of 15 residues. The germline V gene has CDR1 SGHVS and CDR2 FQNEAQ. The CDR3 is CASSTIGQGRNGYTF. In DNA form, the CDR3 reads TGTGCCAGCAGCACCATTGGACAGGGAAGGAATGGCTACACCTTC.

The J gene is TRBJ1-2, the V gene TRBV29-1; weak D call: TRBD1 (5 bases). Germline-derived CDR1 and CDR2 are SQVTM and ANQGSEA. There are 12 residues in the CDR3. V lost 7 bases and J lost 0, with 9 bases in between. CDR3 DNA sequence: TGCAGCGGCGGGGGTTCTAACTATGGCTACACCTTC. It is translated as CSGGGSNYGYTF.

The genes are TRBV2 and TRBJ2-7; maybe TRBD1 (6 bases). The V gene lost 10 bases and the J gene lost 5 bases, with 12 bases spanning the gap. The germline V gene encodes CDR1 SNHLY and CDR2 FYNNEI. This CDR3 region has 11 residues. CDR3 sequence: CATITGNEQYF. As DNA, the CDR3 is TGTGCCACCATTACAGGGAACGAGCAGTACTTC.

This clone was recorded only once. This chain joins TRBV2 and TRBJ2-6, with 8 bases lining up with TRBD1. This CDR3 has 19 residues. The V gene's germline CDR1 is SNHLY and CDR2 FYNNEI. With V trimmed by 5 bases and J by 1 base, 13 bases remained unmatched. The CDR3 loop is CASSPGTGRPISGANVLTF. Written as DNA, the CDR3 is TGTGCCAGCAGTCCCGGGACAGGACGGCCCATTTCTGGGGCCAACGTCCTGACTTTC. Variable domain in full (rest from reference TRBV2 and TRBJ2-6): EPEVTQTPSHQVTQMGQEVILRCVPISNHLYFYWYRQILGQKVEFLVSFYNNEISEKSEIFDDQFSVERPDGSNFTLKIRSTKLEDSAMYFCASSPGTGRPISGANVLTFGAGSRLTVL.

The rearrangement joins TRBV6-5 to TRBJ1-2; D is unclear. Trimming shortened V by 2 bases and J by 2 bases, and 9 bases separated the two germline ends. This CDR3 is built from 14 residues. Germline CDR1 MNHEY, CDR2 SVGAGI. The chain's CDR3 is CASSYGHSNYGYTF. DNA for the CDR3: TGTGCCAGCAGTTACGGCCACAGCAACTATGGCTACACCTTC.

The chain recombines TRBV14 with TRBJ2-7; weak D call: TRBD1 (6 bases). The CDR3 runs 15 residues. Germline CDR1 SGHDN, CDR2 FVKESK. V was pared by 4 bases and J by 6 bases, with 19 bases between. The CDR3 DNA sequence: TGTGCCAGCAGCCCTAGGACAGCCGTCCCTTTCGAGCAGTACTTC. Encoded protein: CASSPRTAVPFEQYF.

The CDR3 bases are TGTGCCAGCAGCTTGTACGGGACAGGGGTTGGCTCCTATAATTCACCCCTCCACTTT. This gives the protein CASSLYGTGVGSYNSPLHF. The V call is TRBV5-6, the J call TRBJ1-6; 10 bases map to TRBD1. The V gene's germline CDR1 is SGHDT and CDR2 YYEEEE. Unmatched junction bases numbered 7, after V lost 1 base and J lost 0 bases. The CDR3 is 19 residues long.

The gene calls are TRBV9 and TRBJ2-2; D unclear. There are 13 residues in the CDR3. V dropped 5 bases and J dropped 6 bases, with 11 bases sitting between them. Per the germline V gene, CDR1 is SGDLS and CDR2 is YYNGEE. Here the CDR3 reads CASSTLGAGELFF. CDR3 in DNA: TGTGCCAGCAGTACCCTCGGTGCCGGGGAGCTGTTTTTT.

V and J are TRBV2 and TRBJ1-1; no definite D call. V was trimmed by 3 bases and J by 1 base, leaving 12 bases between them. This CDR3 is built from 15 residues. Germline values: CDR1 SNHLY, CDR2 FYNNEI. The CDR3 reads CASSEMAVANTEAFF. In nucleotides, the CDR3 is TGTGCCAGCAGTGAGATGGCGGTGGCGAACACTGAAGCTTTCTTT.

The chain combines TRBV19 with TRBJ2-1; 8 positions agree with TRBD1. The J segment lost 10 bases and the V segment lost 5 bases, leaving 4 bases of the junction unmatched. Per germline, CDR1 LNHDA and CDR2 SQIVND (reference sequence). The CDR3 totals 12 residues. Here the CDR3 DNA reads TGTGCCAGTAGTCCACAGGGGGTAGAGCAGTTCTTC. Its protein is CASSPQGVEQFF.

The chain has TRBV19 and TRBJ2-1; 12 bases agree with TRBD2. Germline values: CDR1 LNHDA, CDR2 SQIVND (reference sequence). This CDR3 comprises 18 residues. V shed 3 bases and J 7 bases; nucleotides not matched to a gene: 13. The CDR3 is CASSILASGGASGNEQFF. CDR3 DNA sequence: TGTGCCAGTAGTATTTTGGCTAGCGGGGGGGCCTCGGGTAATGAGCAGTTCTTC.

This clone was picked up a small number of times. This chain links TRBV27 with TRBJ1-1; the match to TRBD1 covers 7 bases. J gave up 4 bases and V 5 bases, and 10 bases lay outside the gene matches. Germline CDR1 reads MNHEY; CDR2 reads SMNVEV (reference sequence). CDR3 length: 15 residues. The CDR3: CASSPRQGVATEAFF. DNA for the CDR3: TGTGCCAGCAGTCCGAGACAGGGTGTCGCCACTGAAGCTTTCTTT.